This entry lists 25 T cell receptor beta chains sequenced from one sample in a study of CD8 T cells in Susac syndrome. The authors reverse transcribed roughly 0.5 to 1 ug RNA with random hexamers. TCRdb re-called the immunoSEQ multiplex PCR reads through MiXCR, storing one row per CDR3 protein. The sample includes 330,000 or so distinct CDR3 sequences, approximately 85% of them seen just once. Sequenced: CD8+ T cells from PBMCs. Receptors originate from a human donor with multiple sclerosis.

This clonotype has a handful of counts. The genes are TRBV10-2 and TRBJ2-7; 9 bases line up with TRBD2. Germline CDR1 reads WSHSY; CDR2 reads SAAADI. Unmatched junction bases numbered 2, after V lost 0 bases and J lost 5 bases. This CDR3 region has 14 residues. The CDR3 protein is CASSESKRGDEQYF. DNA for the CDR3: TGCGCCAGCAGTGAGTCAAAGCGGGGGGACGAGCAGTACTTC.

The rearrangement links TRBV18 to TRBJ2-1; either TRBD1 or TRBD2 may supply D (5 bases each). Germline CDR1 is KGHSH and CDR2 is LQKENI. The CDR3 is 17 residues long. V lost 5 bases, J lost 1 base, and 18 bases lay in between. CDR3 loop: CASSERAQGRSYNEQFF. The DNA of the CDR3 is TGTGCCAGCTCAGAACGAGCCCAGGGACGGTCCTACAATGAGCAGTTCTTC.

CDR3 sequence reads: CAWSVGDNYEQYF. CDR3 nucleotides: TGTGCCTGGAGTGTGGGAGACAACTACGAGCAGTACTTC. The chain uses TRBV30 and TRBJ2-7; possibly TRBD2 for D (5 bases). Between the trimmed V and J ends, which lost 0 bases and 3 bases, there was a span of 9 bases. The length of the CDR3 is 13 residues. Looked up from germline, CDR1 is GTSNPN and CDR2 is SVGIG (reference sequence).

This chain joins TRBV3-1 and TRBJ2-5; the D gene is possibly TRBD2 (5 bases). CDR1 LGHDT and CDR2 YNNKEL come from the germline V gene (reference sequence). The ends were cut back, 1 base at V and 9 bases at J, with 15 bases in the middle. The CDR3 has 14 residues. This CDR3 is CASSQVVGEKAQYF. The CDR3 DNA is TGTGCCAGCAGCCAAGTAGTCGGGGAAAAGGCCCAGTACTTC.

The rearrangement links TRBV13 to TRBJ1-1; D not certain. This CDR3 region has 17 residues. Germline CDR1 is PRHDT and CDR2 is FYEKMQ (reference sequence). Trimming stripped 5 bases from V and 8 bases from J, with 27 bases between. The CDR3 region is CASSNTQPNTSQREAFF. The CDR3 DNA sequence: TGTGCCAGCAGCAACACCCAGCCAAATACGTCCCAAAGGGAAGCTTTCTTT.

The rearrangement links TRBV13 to TRBJ2-7; 11 bases map to TRBD1. Per germline, CDR1 PRHDT and CDR2 FYEKMQ (reference sequence). CDR3 size: 14 residues. J was trimmed by 0 bases and V by 8 bases; bases with no gene match: 3. The CDR3 DNA sequence: TGTGCCAGCGGGGGGACAGGGGGCTCCTACGAGCAGTACTTC. Protein: CASGGTGGSYEQYF.

Remarks on this clonotype: In this CDR3 the conserved last residue, phenylalanine or tryptophan, is missing, so a read error is likely. The chain uses TRBV28 and TRBJ2-2; D is possibly TRBD2 (6 bases). V was pared by 6 bases and J by 5 bases, with 13 bases between. CDR3 length equals 14 residues. Germline V gives CDR1 MDHEN, CDR2 SYDVKM. This chain's CDR3 is CASSFMGGTGELFV. CDR3 sequence (DNA): TGTGCCAGCAGCTTCATGGGGGGAACCGGGGAGCTGTTTGTT.

The rearrangement links TRBV9 to TRBJ2-7; TRBD2 matches 15 bases. CDR3 size: 15 residues. Looked up from germline, CDR1 is SGDLS and CDR2 is YYNGEE. Losses at the gene ends were 2 bases for V and 6 bases for J; bases not matched to a gene: 3. CDR3 sequence reads: CASSVGLAGGSEQYF. CDR3 nucleotide sequence: TGTGCCAGCAGCGTGGGACTAGCGGGAGGATCCGAGCAGTACTTC.

The chain joins TRBV27 to TRBJ2-7, with D perhaps matching TRBD1 or TRBD2 (5 bases each). This CDR3 has 14 residues. The V end was cut by 5 bases, the J end by 5 bases, with 16 bases between. Germline V lookup: CDR1 MNHEY, CDR2 SMNVEV (reference sequence). The CDR3 sequence is CASSLDMVGDEQYF. For the CDR3, the DNA is TGTGCCAGCAGTCTGGACATGGTGGGAGACGAGCAGTACTTC.

The CDR3 loop reads CASSIPGSADEQFF. As DNA, the CDR3 is TGTGCCAGCAGTATTCCCGGGTCCGCCGACGAGCAGTTCTTC. V usage is TRBV12-3 or TRBV12-4 and J usage is TRBJ2-1; unclear D gene. This CDR3 is built from 14 residues. V was trimmed by 5 bases and J by 10 bases, leaving 18 bases between them.

The chain recombines TRBV4-3 with TRBJ1-4; the match to TRBD1 covers 9 bases. The junction had 10 bases not matched to a gene; V was cut back by 0 bases and J by 5 bases. In germline, CDR1 is LGHNA, CDR2 YSLEER. The CDR3 has 18 amino acids. In DNA form, the CDR3 reads TGCGCCAGCAGCCAAGAAGAGGGGACAGGGTACAGAAATGAAAAACTGTTTTTT. This translates into CASSQEEGTGYRNEKLFF.

This chain joins TRBV29-1 and TRBJ2-3, with 7 bases matching TRBD1. The germline V gene has CDR1 SQVTM and CDR2 ANQGSEA. The CDR3 consists of 17 residues. Losses at the gene ends were 7 bases for V and 3 bases for J; bases not matched to a gene: 19. CDR3 sequence reads: CSARRLTGAGQTDTQYF. DNA of the CDR3: TGCAGCGCTCGGCGGTTAACAGGGGCCGGGCAGACAGATACGCAGTATTTT.

This clonotype is a singleton in its sample. This sequence joins TRBV27 and TRBJ2-2; 9 nucleotides align to TRBD1. Germline loops: CDR1 MNHEY, CDR2 SMNVEV (reference sequence). The CDR3 has 17 amino acids. J gave up 6 bases and V 0 bases, and 8 bases lay outside the gene matches. The CDR3 bases are TGTGCCAGCAGTTTATCAAAGGGGACAGGGTCAGCCGGGGAGCTGTTTTTT. Translation gives CASSLSKGTGSAGELFF.

The V call is TRBV5-6, the J call TRBJ2-1, with D maybe TRBD2 (6 bases). Germline-derived CDR1 and CDR2 are SGHDT and YYEEEE. The CDR3 is made up of 15 amino acids. V lost 0 bases, J lost 7 bases, and 14 bases lay in between. The CDR3 bases are TGTGCCAGCAGCTTGGAGGGACTGCTCCTTAATGAGCAGTTCTTC. It codes for CASSLEGLLLNEQFF.

V is TRBV6-1 and J is TRBJ1-1; no clear D. The CDR3 spans 13 residues. With 6 bases removed from V and 5 bases from J, the gap between germline ends came to 13 bases. Germline V gene sequence: CDR1 MNHNS, CDR2 SASEGT. CDR3 residues: CASRAHGKTEAFF. For the CDR3, the DNA is TGTGCCAGCAGGGCGCACGGGAAGACTGAAGCTTTCTTT.

The chain employs TRBV14 and TRBJ2-1; a possible D gene is TRBD2 (5 bases). The CDR3 has 15 amino acids. The V end lost 3 bases, the J end lost 7 bases, and 16 bases lay between the germline ends. Germline loops: CDR1 SGHDN, CDR2 FVKESK. As DNA, the CDR3 is TGTGCCAGCAGCCAGGCGTCGGGGTCTTGGAATGAGCAGTTCTTC. Translation gives CASSQASGSWNEQFF. The variable domain in full, with the rest retrieved from reference TRBV14 and TRBJ2-1, is EAGVTQFPSHSVIEKGQTVTLRCDPISGHDNLYWYRRVMGKEIKFLLHFVKESKQDESGMPNNRFLAERTGGTYSTLKVQPAELEDSGVYFCASSQASGSWNEQFFGPGTRLTVL.

This sequence joins TRBV10-3 and TRBJ2-4; possibly TRBD2 for D (7 bases). V was shortened by 2 bases and J by 9 bases, with 20 bases between the two germline ends. The CDR3 runs to 16 residues. Germline V gene lookup returns CDR1 ENHRY and CDR2 SYGVKD. The CDR3 here is CAISEPEGGMGSIQYF. CDR3 coding DNA: TGTGCCATCAGTGAGCCGGAGGGGGGGATGGGAAGCATTCAGTACTTC.

The chain links TRBV19 to TRBJ2-1; TRBD2 agrees at 12 bases. Trimming took 5 bases from V and 4 from J; bases not matched to a gene: 3. The CDR3 length is 15 residues. Germline V gene data show CDR1 as LNHDA and CDR2 as SQIVND (reference sequence). The CDR3 is CASSLTSGRYNEQFF. The CDR3 DNA sequence: TGTGCCAGTAGTCTGACTAGCGGGAGATACAATGAGCAGTTCTTC.

V and J are TRBV3-1 and TRBJ2-1; 7 nucleotides align to TRBD2. The length of the CDR3 is 17 residues. CDR1 is LGHDT and CDR2 is YNNKEL in the germline V gene (reference sequence). Trimming cost V 7 bases and J 4 bases; bases outside gene matches: 16. The CDR3 here is CASISSNGLAEYNEQFF. Here the CDR3 DNA reads TGTGCCAGCATCTCGTCCAATGGGCTAGCGGAATACAATGAGCAGTTCTTC.

V is TRBV6-5 and J is TRBJ2-5; D possibly matches TRBD1 or TRBD2 (5 bases each). Germline V gene lookup returns CDR1 MNHEY and CDR2 SVGAGI. Trimming stripped 7 bases from V and 5 bases from J, with 11 bases between. The CDR3 covers 12 residues. Here the CDR3 reads CASKTGRETQYF. CDR3 in DNA: TGTGCCAGCAAAACGGGACGGGAGACCCAGTACTTC.

The rearrangement joins TRBV12-3 or TRBV12-4 to TRBJ2-3; D tentatively reads TRBD1 or TRBD2 (6 bases each). The CDR3 loop spans 16 amino acids. The V end lost 0 bases, the J end lost 0 bases, and 10 bases lay between the germline ends. In nucleotides, the CDR3 is TGTGCCAGCAGTTTAGCGGGGGGCGGGAGCACAGATACGCAGTATTTT. It encodes CASSLAGGGSTDTQYF.

This rearrangement joins TRBV9 to TRBJ1-1; D unclear. Germline CDR1 and CDR2: SGDLS and YYNGEE. V dropped 0 bases and J dropped 2 bases, with 11 bases sitting between them. The CDR3 covers 15 residues. CDR3 amino acids: CASSVGPGGNTEAFF. The CDR3, as DNA: TGTGCCAGCAGCGTAGGCCCGGGTGGAAACACTGAAGCTTTCTTT. Filled out from reference TRBV9 and TRBJ1-1, the complete variable domain reads DSGVTQTPKHLITATGQRVTLRCSPRSGDLSVYWYQQSLDQGLQFLIQYYNGEERAKGNILERFSAQQFPDLHSELNLSSLELGDSALYFCASSVGPGGNTEAFFGQGTRLTVV.

The chain carries TRBV5-6 and TRBJ2-1; D is possibly TRBD2 (6 bases). The CDR3 spans 15 residues. V was shortened by 6 bases and J by 7 bases, with 20 bases between the two germline ends. Germline V gives CDR1 SGHDT, CDR2 YYEEEE. CDR3 protein: CASTPGGGNGNEQFF. The CDR3 nucleotides are TGTGCCAGCACCCCCGGAGGAGGGAACGGTAATGAGCAGTTCTTC.

This clonotype was picked up one time. The chain uses TRBV15 and TRBJ2-1; the match to TRBD1 covers 10 bases. Germline assignment: CDR1 LNHNV and CDR2 YYDKDF (reference sequence). The CDR3 length is 15 residues. V was clipped by 3 bases and J by 7 bases; unmatched bases: 6. DNA for the CDR3: TGTGCCACCAGCAGGGACAGGGGGGTTCTGAATGAGCAGTTCTTC. Its translation: CATSRDRGVLNEQFF.

V usage is TRBV13 and J usage is TRBJ2-2; TRBD1 agrees at 7 bases. The CDR3 spans 15 residues. In germline, CDR1 is PRHDT, CDR2 FYEKMQ (reference sequence). V trimming: 5 bases; J trimming: 6 bases; junction bases outside the gene matches: 9. The CDR3 DNA follows: TGTGCCAGCAGCCCGAGGGACAGTCCATCCGGGGAGCTGTTTTTT. Protein: CASSPRDSPSGELFF.